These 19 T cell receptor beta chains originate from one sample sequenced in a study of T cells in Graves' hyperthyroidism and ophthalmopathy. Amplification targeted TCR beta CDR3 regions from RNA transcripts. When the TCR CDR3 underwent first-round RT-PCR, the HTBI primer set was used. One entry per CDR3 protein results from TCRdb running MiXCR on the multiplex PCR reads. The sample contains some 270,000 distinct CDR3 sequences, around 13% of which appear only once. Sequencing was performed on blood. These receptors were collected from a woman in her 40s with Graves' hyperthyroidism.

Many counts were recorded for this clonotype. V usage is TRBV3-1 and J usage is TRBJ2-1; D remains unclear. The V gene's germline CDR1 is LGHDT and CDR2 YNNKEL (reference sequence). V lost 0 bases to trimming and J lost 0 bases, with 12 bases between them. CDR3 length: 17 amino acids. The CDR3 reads CASSQDQADRSYNEQFF. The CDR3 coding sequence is TGTGCCAGCAGCCAAGATCAGGCGGATCGCTCCTACAATGAGCAGTTCTTC.

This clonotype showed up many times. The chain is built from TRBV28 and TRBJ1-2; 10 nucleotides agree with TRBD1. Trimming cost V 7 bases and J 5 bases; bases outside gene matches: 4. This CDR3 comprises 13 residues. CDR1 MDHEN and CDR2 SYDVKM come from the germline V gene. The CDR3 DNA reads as TGTGCCAGCAACCCGGGACAGGGGTATGGCTACACCTTC. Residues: CASNPGQGYGYTF.

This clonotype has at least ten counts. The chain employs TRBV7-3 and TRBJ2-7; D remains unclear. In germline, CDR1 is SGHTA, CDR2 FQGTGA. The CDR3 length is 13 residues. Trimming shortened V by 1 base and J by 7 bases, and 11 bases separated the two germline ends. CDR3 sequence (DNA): TGTGCCAGCAGCTTAAGTGTGGGCGGAGAGCAGTACTTC. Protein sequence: CASSLSVGGEQYF.

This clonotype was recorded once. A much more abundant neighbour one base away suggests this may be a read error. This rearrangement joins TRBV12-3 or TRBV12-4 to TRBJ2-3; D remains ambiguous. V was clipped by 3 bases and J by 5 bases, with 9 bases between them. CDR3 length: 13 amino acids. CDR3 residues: CASSLTDRDTQYF. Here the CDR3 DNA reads TGTGCCAGCAGTTTGACCGATAGAGATACGCAGTATTTT.

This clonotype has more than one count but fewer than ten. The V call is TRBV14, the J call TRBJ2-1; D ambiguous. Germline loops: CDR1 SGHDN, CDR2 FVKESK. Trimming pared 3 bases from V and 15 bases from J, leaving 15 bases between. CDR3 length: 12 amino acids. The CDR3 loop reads CASSQSRNPRFF. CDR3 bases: TGTGCCAGCAGCCAGTCCCGTAACCCTCGGTTCTTC.

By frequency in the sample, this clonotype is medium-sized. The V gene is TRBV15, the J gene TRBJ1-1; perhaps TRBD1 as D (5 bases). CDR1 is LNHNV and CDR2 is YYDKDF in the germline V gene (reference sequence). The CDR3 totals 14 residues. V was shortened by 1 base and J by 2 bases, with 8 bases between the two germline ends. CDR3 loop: CATSRVGTNTEAFF. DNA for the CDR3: TGTGCCACCAGCAGAGTAGGGACCAACACTGAAGCTTTCTTT. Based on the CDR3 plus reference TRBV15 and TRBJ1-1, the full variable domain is DAMVIQNPRYQVTQFGKPVTLSCSQTLNHNVMYWYQQKSSQAPKLLFHYYDKDFNNEADTPDNFQSRRPNTSFCFLDIRSPGLGDTAMYLCATSRVGTNTEAFFGQGTRLTVV.

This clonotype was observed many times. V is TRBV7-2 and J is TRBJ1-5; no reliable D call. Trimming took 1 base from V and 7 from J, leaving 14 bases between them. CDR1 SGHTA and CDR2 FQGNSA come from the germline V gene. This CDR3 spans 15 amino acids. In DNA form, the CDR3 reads TGTGCCAGCAGCTTAGGAGTCCAGTCAAGACAGCCCCAGCATTTT. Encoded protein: CASSLGVQSRQPQHF.

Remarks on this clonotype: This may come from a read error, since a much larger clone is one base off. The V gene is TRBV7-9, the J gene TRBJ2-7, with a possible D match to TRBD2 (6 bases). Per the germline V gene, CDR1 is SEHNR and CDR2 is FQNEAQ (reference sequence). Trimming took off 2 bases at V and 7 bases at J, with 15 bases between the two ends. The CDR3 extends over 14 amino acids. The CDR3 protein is CASSLRERASEQYF. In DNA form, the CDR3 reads TGTGCCAGCAGCTTACGGGAGCGGGCCTCTGAGCAGTACTTC.

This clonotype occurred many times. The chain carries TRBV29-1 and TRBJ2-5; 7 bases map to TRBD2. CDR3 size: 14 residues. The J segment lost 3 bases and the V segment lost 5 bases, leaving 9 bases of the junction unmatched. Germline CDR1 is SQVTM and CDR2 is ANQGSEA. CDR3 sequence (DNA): TGCAGCGTTTCCTCGGGACTACTGGAAGAGACCCAGTACTTC. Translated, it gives CSVSSGLLEETQYF.

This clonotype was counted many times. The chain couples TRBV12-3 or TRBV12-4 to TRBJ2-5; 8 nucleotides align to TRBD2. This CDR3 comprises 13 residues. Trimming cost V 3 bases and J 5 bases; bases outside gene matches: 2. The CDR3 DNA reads TGTGCCAGCAGTTTGCGGGAGGTGGAGACCCAGTACTTC. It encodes CASSLREVETQYF.

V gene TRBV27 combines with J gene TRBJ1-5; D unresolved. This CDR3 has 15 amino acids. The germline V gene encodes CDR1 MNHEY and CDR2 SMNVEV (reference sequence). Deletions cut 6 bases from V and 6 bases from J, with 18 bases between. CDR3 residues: CASSLGSGGSQPQHF. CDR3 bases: TGTGCCAGCAGCTTAGGGAGTGGAGGAAGTCAGCCCCAGCATTTT.

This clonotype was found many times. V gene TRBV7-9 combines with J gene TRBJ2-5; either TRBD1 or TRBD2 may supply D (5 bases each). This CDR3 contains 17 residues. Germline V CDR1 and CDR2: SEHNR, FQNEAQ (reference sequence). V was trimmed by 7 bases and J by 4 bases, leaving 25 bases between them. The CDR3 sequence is CASTRLTGTGTGETQYF. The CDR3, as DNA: TGTGCCAGCACCCGTTTAACCGGGACCGGGACGGGAGAGACCCAGTACTTC.

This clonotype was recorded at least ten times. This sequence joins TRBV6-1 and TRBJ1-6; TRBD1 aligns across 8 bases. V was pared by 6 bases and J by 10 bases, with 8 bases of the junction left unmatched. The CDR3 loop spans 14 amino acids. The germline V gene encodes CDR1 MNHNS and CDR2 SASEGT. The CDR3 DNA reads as TGTGCCAGCAGCTTGACAGGGGTTGAATCACCCCTCCACTTT. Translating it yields CASSLTGVESPLHF.

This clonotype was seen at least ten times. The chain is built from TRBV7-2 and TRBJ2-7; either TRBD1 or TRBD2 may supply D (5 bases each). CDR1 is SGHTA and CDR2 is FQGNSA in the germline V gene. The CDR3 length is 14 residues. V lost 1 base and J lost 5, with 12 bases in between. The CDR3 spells CASSLVRGPNEQYF. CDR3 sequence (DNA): TGTGCCAGCAGCTTAGTGAGGGGCCCCAACGAGCAGTACTTC.

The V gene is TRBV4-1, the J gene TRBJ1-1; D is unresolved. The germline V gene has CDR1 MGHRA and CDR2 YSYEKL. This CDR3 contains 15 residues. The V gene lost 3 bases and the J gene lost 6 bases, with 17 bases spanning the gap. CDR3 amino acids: CASSHAKGVRSEAFF. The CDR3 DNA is TGCGCCAGCAGCCACGCTAAGGGAGTTCGCTCTGAAGCTTTCTTT.

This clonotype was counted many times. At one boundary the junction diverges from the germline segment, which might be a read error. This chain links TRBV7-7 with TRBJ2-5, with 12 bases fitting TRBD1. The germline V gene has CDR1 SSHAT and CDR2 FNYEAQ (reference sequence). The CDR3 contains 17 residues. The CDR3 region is CASSLAGRDRGRETQYF. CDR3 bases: TGTGCTAGCAGCTTAGCGGGAAGGGACAGGGGGCGAGAGACCCAGTACTTC. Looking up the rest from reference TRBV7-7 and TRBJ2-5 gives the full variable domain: GAGVSQSPRYKVTKRGQDVTLRCDPISSHATLYWYQQALGQGPEFLTYFNYEAQPDKSGLPSDRFSAERPEGSISTLTIQRTEQRDSAMYRCASSLAGRDRGRETQYFGPGTRLLVL.

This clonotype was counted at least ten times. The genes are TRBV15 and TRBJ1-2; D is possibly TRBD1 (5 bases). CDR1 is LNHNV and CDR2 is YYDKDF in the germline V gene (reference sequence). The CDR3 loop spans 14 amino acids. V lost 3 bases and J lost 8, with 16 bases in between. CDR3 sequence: CATSRIGGVEGYTF. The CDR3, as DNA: TGTGCCACCAGCAGGATCGGGGGAGTTGAGGGCTACACCTTC.

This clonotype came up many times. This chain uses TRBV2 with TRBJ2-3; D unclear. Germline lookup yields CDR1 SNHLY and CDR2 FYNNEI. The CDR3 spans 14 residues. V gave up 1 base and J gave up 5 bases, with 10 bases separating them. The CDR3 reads CASSEGSIGDTQYF. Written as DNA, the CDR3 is TGTGCCAGCAGTGAAGGGTCGATTGGAGATACGCAGTATTTT.

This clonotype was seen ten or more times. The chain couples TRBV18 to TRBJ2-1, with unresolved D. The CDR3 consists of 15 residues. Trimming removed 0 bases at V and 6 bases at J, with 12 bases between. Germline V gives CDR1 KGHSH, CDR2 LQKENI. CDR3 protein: CASSPPSLPSNEQFF. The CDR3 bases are TGTGCCAGCTCACCACCGTCGCTTCCCAGCAATGAGCAGTTCTTC.